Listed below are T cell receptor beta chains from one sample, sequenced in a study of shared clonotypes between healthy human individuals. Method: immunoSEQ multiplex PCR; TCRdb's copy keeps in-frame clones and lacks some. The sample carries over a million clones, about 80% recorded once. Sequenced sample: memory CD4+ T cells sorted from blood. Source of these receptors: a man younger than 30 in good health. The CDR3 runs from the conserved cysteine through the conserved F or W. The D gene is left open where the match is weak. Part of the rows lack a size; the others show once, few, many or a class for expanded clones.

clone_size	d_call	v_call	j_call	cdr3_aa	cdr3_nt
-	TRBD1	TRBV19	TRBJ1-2	CASSTHGTGANYGYTF	TGTGCCAGTAGTACCCATGGGACAGGAGCTAACTATGGCTACACCTTC
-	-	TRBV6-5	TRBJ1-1	CASILWTEAFF	TGTGCCAGTATCCTCTGGACTGAAGCTTTCTTT
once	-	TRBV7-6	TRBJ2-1	CASSLTGGSYNEQFF	TGTGCCAGCAGCTTAACAGGAGGCTCCTACAATGAGCAGTTCTTC
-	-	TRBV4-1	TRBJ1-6	CASSRDTNSPLHF	TGCGCCAGCAGCCGGGACACAAATTCACCCCTCCACTTT
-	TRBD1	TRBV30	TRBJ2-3	CAWSVGQGNTDTQYF	TGTGCCTGGAGTGTAGGACAGGGTAACACAGATACGCAGTATTTT
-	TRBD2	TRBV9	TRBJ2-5	CASSPRTSGGQETQYF	TGTGCCAGCAGCCCCCGGACTAGCGGGGGACAAGAGACCCAGTACTTC
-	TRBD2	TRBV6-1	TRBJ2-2	CASSSAGVGTGELFF	TGTGCCAGCAGTAGCGCGGGGGTGGGAACCGGGGAGCTGTTTTTT
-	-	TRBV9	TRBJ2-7	CASSVSGTETYEQYF	TGTGCCAGCAGCGTATCCGGGACCGAGACCTACGAGCAGTACTTC
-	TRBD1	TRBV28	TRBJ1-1	CASSPRQGPTEAFF	TGTGCCAGCAGTCCGAGACAGGGCCCCACTGAAGCTTTCTTT
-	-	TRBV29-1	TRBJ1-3	CSVEAATGNTIYF	TGCAGCGTTGAAGCGGCAACTGGAAACACCATATATTTT
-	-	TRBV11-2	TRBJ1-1	CASSLAGFSEAFF	TGTGCCAGCAGCTTAGCGGGCTTCAGTGAAGCTTTCTTT
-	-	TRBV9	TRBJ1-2	CASSAETGNYGYTF	TGTGCCAGCAGCGCCGAGACAGGAAACTATGGCTACACCTTC
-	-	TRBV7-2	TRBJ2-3	CASSLGWRGGDTQYF	TGTGCCAGCAGCTTAGGTTGGAGGGGAGGAGATACGCAGTATTTT
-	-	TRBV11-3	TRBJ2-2	CASSLDGNTGELFF	TGTGCCAGCAGCCTCGATGGGAACACCGGGGAGCTGTTTTTT
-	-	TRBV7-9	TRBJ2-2	CASSLDWARGTGELFF	TGTGCCAGCAGCTTAGACTGGGCGAGGGGCACCGGGGAGCTGTTTTTT
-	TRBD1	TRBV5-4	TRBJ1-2	CASSLASGQGNYGYTF	TGTGCCAGCAGCTTGGCCTCGGGACAGGGGAACTATGGCTACACCTTC
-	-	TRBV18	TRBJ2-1	CASSPRTGVHDNEQFF	TGTGCCAGCTCACCGAGAACGGGAGTGCACGACAATGAGCAGTTCTTC